This entry features one T cell receptor beta chain sequence. Its binding antigen is unknown. The input lacks base qualities; no much larger clone sits a single base away. The record originates from a study of cytomegalovirus exposure and HLA in healthy donors (dated by TCRdb to about 2017). At the level of the whole study: In an earlier analysis of approximately 640 of the donors, around 300 Gb of sequence data and 90 million to 120 million unique TCR beta sequences from about 180 million T cells were reported. The genetic ancestry cluster associated with self-reported Caucasian donors included over 80% of the approximately 410 genotyped donors. Class I and class II HLA loci were covered by the typing at four-digit resolution. Across roughly 420 genotyped donors of the cohort, an average of roughly 250,000 unique TCR beta nucleotide sequences per donor were sequenced, and 15% to 20% of those sequences were non-productive. The number of typed donors differed by locus: about 629-640 for A, B, C, DRB1 and DQB1; some 500 for DQA1; around 580 for DPA1; and 400 to 480 for DPB1. To predict cytomegalovirus infection status, the study combined high-throughput TCR immunosequencing, statistical association of individual TCRs with disease status, and machine learning. Rather than using new phenotypic data, the later analysis identified candidate immune exposures from TCR beta sequences and from how often those sequences occurred across donors. Roughly 5 DR-DQ haplotypes were treated as single units for association and clustering because of strong linkage in the cohort. An earlier analysis of 450 to 750 of the donors used high-throughput TCR beta sequencing to judge whether each TCR beta V gene segment behaved as functional or pseudogenic. The study aimed to test whether signatures of past pathogen exposure could be identified by cataloging public T cell receptors. Donor age, sex, ethnicity and CMV serostatus were collected together with the repertoire data. To study patterns of TCR occurrence, a later analysis re-analyzed previously published TCR beta repertoires from 600 to 750 donors and added high-resolution HLA genotyping. A later genetic analysis used genome-wide SNP genotypes for about 65% of the 666 donors, treating that subset as a discovery cohort. Using immunosequencing, the study profiled T cell repertoires from 666 subjects and related those repertoires to cytomegalovirus serostatus. Around 320 gigabases of sequencing data and around 87 million unique TCR sequences were included in an early release covering 550 to 800 HLA-typed donors. All discovery cohort repertoires had been generated using a single sequencing platform. Besides the first cohort of 666 subjects, a separate validation cohort made up of over 95 different subjects was used. Broader findings and caveats from the paper: At a false discovery rate of 0.05, a later analysis linked roughly 17,000 TCR beta sequences to specific HLA alleles. Because counts were too low, 15 to 20 rarely observed V segments, including chromosome 9 orphons, were excluded from the earlier analysis of a few hundred of the donors. The study gave a list of 150 to 200 TCR beta chains associated with cytomegalovirus. A later analysis found that HLA-associated TCR beta chains were more clonally expanded and had lower generation probabilities than equally common non-associated chains. CMV serostatus was the only immune exposure information available for the cohort. In vitro tests confirmed that a few of the cytomegalovirus-associated TCR beta chains recognize cytomegalovirus antigens. An earlier analysis of 587 of the donors showed that most TCR beta V segments appeared in productive rearrangements either about 90% or about 30% of the time, which broadly matched IMGT annotations. Because HLA typing was unavailable for some donors at each locus, only the typed subset was used in association tests. A further reported finding was that TCR beta sequences accurately predicted the HLA-A and HLA-B alleles for most subjects in the first cohort. Compared with the approximately 700-donor mean, donors in an Asian-associated ancestry cluster had fewer N-insertions in productive TCRs, according to a later genetic analysis. The 87-base-pair reads could not distinguish some IMGT-functional V segments, including TRBV6-2 and TRBV6-3, so those segments were excluded. In both the original and validation cohorts, the classifier was reported to diagnose cytomegalovirus status with high specificity and sensitivity. Presence/absence analyses assumed roughly uniform sequencing depth across donors, an assumption that may not hold. In a later genetic analysis, a missense DCLRE1C variant was associated with V-gene and J-gene trimming of TCR beta chains, and the association was replicated in an independent cohort. Most TCR sequences were observed very rarely across donors, whereas some public TCRs were present in many individuals. According to a later analysis, TCR association rates differed among HLA loci, with DRB1 alleles showing the most associated TCRs and HLA-C alleles showing the fewest. In this cohort, only TCR beta chains were sequenced, and detectable features were limited by the absence of alpha or paired-chain data. In a later analysis, most CMV-associated TCR beta chains were found to appear HLA-restricted, with HLA associations seemingly driven largely by CMV exposure. Several of the top co-occurrence clusters appeared to be linked to parvovirus B19, influenza, CMV and Epstein-Barr virus, according to a later analysis. When HLA alleles, especially DR and DQ, strongly co-occurred, TCR associations were difficult to assign to individual alleles. According to the authors, the approach could potentially be generalized to other disease states and immunological phenotypes. A cluster of highly shared sequence variants was judged likely to represent a technical artifact of the sequencing pipeline. Linkage disequilibrium might explain the correlated functional status among segregating V segments, but an unknown experimental factor could not be ruled out.

The cohort comprised hundreds of healthy bone marrow donors. All cohort members were sampled while nominally healthy, although unrecorded immune exposures were likely present. The donor was CMV seronegative and belonged to the group of approximately 320 seronegative cohort members. A peripheral blood sample was provided by each donor, and peripheral blood mononuclear cells were used for TCR beta sequencing. Genomic DNA was extracted from the blood cell samples with the Qiagen DNeasy Blood Extraction Kit. Per the germline V gene, MNHEY is the CDR1 and SVGAGI is the CDR2. The CDR3 covers 15 residues, taking in both the cysteine and the phenylalanine. Only the CDR3 DNA stays, 45 bases, in frame from base 1. Trimmed from V: 0 bases; trimmed from J: 3 bases; junction bases lacking a gene match: 3. The receptor library was made with the immunoSEQ multiplex PCR assay. For the multiplex PCR, a mixture combining 60 forward primers for TCR Vbeta segments and 13 reverse primers for TCR Jbeta segments was used. A multiplex PCR assay on genomic DNA amplified the CDR3 region of rearranged TCR beta genes. The amplified TCR beta libraries were sequenced on the Illumina HiSeq System as 87-base-pair reads. The authors processed their data as follows. A later analysis counted about 80 million unique TCR beta chains across the 650 to 800 repertoires, and some 11 million of these chains were shared by at least two donors. Raw reads were error-corrected and collapsed into unique sequences with a nearest-neighbor algorithm that merged closely related sequences to remove PCR and sequencing errors. To assign V, D and J gene segments, CDR3 sequences were aligned to IMGT reference sequences. For a sequence to be retained, a match of at least six nucleotides was required to both a V gene segment and a J gene segment. Rearrangements were called productive when the CDR3 lacked stop codons and stayed in frame with V and J; all others were non-productive. CDR3 was defined by IMGT convention, running from the second conserved V-encoded cysteine to the conserved J-encoded phenylalanine. Sequences without an unambiguous match to a single V gene segment were excluded from the earlier analysis of a few hundred of the donors. An earlier analysis of a few hundred of the donors classified V segments as functional when productive rearrangements were above 56.7% and as segregating when the standard deviation between donors was above 5%. A statistical classification framework was built for diagnosing cytomegalovirus status from the catalog of TCR beta chain sequences. V and J gene assignment, in a later analysis, came from comparing TCR nucleotide sequences with IMGT/GENE-DB human TR gene sequences. In a later analysis, CDR3 sequences and most-parsimonious VDJ recombination scenarios were assigned using the TCRdist pipeline. A later analysis defined each TCR beta chain by its CDR3 amino acid sequence plus V-gene family, and excluded reads lacking a unique V-gene family. To address suspected cross-contamination and a sequencing artifact, a later analysis removed roughly 580 highly shared, low-generation-probability nucleotide sequences. A later analysis calculated a clonal expansion index for each public chain from normalized within-repertoire ranks of inferred template counts. A later analysis computed generation probabilities with a VDJ recombination model fitted to out-of-frame rearrangements, and checked the results against IGoR. In a later analysis, hypergeometric tests were used to score TCR-TCR, TCR-HLA and TCR-CMV co-occurrence, with a repertoire-size bias correction applied to TCR pairs. False discovery rates were estimated in a later analysis by permuting HLA or CMV assignments 20 times. In a later analysis, co-occurring TCRs were grouped using DBSCAN, with TCRdist sequence similarity added in when clustering inside HLA-allele-positive subsets. For co-occurrence clustering, repertoires with fewer than 30,000 or more than 120,000 public chains were excluded, along with several repertoires with anomalous nucleotide sharing. The table comes from immuneACCESS by way of TCRdb, which keeps in-frame sequences with V and J called. Part of the clones is missing from these tables; in studies checked, under half for an unresolved V gene and the rest for unknown reasons. V and J calls and clone size are those listed in that table; D and trimming were worked out from the DNA. Counted in this sample were some 190,000 clones; approximately 80% of them appeared once. Around 1.5% of the sample goes to the ten largest clones.

Sequencing was performed on PBMCs. This receptor was taken from a man younger than 30 in good health and CMV-seronegative. Recombination connected TRBV6-5 to TRBJ2-7, with 9 junctional bases fitting TRBD2. The DNA is as follows: TGTGCCAGCAGTTACTCCGCTAGCGGGGTCTACGAGCAGTACTTC. This sequence encodes CASSYSASGVYEQYF.